This T cell receptor (beta chain) appears in the sequencing data of a study of shared clonotypes between healthy human individuals. Study overall: Participating donors consisted of two women and a few men aged 18 to 49. Study-level results: Blood was the sole source, and tissue repertoires probably differ.

This clone was seen at least ten times. Its target is not known. The same CDR3 can be traced to other DNA sequences in this sample. Sequenced by immunoSEQ multiplex PCR; TCRdb stores in-frame clones only, minus some. The sample contains roughly 2.1 million clones, approximately 94% of which appear only once. It was CD45RO-negative cells, positively selected for CCR7, that made up naive CD8 cells, with terminally differentiated effector memory CD45RA+ cells excluded. Donors were healthy HIV-negative adults without recent acute infections or vaccinations. Germline values: CDR1 SNHLY, CDR2 FYNNEI. The V and J ends lost 4 bases and 3 bases respectively, with 12 bases between them. The CDR3 is 15 residues long.

The TCR was taken from a man aged 18 to 30 in good health. Some clones in this sample may be carry-over from other donors' samples. The sequencing sample was made of naive CD8+ T cells from PBMCs. This chain connects TRBV2 to TRBJ2-2; no clear D. CDR3 sequence (DNA): TGTGCCAGCAGTGTAAGCCGGGTAGACACCGGGGAGCTGTTTTTT. It specifies CASSVSRVDTGELFF.